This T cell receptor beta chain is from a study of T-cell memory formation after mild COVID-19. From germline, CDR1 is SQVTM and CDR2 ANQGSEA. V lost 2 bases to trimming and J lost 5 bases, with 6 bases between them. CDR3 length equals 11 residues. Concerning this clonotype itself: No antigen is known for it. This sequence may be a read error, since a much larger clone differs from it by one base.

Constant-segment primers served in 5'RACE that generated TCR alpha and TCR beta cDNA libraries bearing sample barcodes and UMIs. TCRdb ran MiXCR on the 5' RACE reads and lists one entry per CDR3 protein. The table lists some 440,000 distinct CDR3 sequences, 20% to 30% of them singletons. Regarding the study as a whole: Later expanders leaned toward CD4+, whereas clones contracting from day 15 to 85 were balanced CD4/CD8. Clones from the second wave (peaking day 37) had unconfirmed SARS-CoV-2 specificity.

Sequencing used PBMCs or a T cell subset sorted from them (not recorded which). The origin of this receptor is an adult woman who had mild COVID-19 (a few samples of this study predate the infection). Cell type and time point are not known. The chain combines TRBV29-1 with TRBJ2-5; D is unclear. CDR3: CSVESFETQYF. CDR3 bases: TGCAGCGTTGAATCCTTCGAGACCCAGTACTTC. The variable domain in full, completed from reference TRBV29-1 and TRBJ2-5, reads SAVISQKPSRDICQRGTSLTIQCQVDSQVTMMFWYRQQPGQSLTLIATANQGSEATYESGFVIDKFPISRPNLTFSTLTVSNMSPEDSSIYLCSVESFETQYFGPGTRLLVL.